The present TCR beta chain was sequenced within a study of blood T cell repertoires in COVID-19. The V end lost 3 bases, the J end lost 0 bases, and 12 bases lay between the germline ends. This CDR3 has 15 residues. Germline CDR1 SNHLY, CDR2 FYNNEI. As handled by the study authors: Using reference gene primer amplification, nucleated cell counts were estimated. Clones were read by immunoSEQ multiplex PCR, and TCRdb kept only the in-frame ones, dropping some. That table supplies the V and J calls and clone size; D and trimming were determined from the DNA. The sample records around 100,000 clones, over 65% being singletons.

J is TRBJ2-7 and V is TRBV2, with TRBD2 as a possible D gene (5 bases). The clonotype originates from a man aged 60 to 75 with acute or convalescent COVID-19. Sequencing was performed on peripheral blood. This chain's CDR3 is CASSDSADSSYEQYF. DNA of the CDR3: TGTGCCAGCAGTGATTCAGCGGATAGCTCCTACGAGCAGTACTTC.